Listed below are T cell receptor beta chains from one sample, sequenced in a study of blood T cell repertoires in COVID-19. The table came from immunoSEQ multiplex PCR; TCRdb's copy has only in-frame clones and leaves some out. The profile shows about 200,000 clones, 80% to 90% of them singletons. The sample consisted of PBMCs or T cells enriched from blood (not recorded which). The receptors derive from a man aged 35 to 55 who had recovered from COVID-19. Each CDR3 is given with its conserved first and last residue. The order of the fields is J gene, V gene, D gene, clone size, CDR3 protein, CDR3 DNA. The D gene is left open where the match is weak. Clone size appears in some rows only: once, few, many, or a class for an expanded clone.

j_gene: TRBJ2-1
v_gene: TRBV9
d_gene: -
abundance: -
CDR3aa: CASSRLANNEQFF
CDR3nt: TGTGCCAGCTCTCGTCTAGCGAACAATGAGCAGTTCTTC

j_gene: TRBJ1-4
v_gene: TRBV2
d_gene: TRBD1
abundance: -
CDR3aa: CASNVGQSNEKLFF
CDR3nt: TGTGCCAGTAATGTGGGACAGAGTAATGAAAAACTGTTTTTT

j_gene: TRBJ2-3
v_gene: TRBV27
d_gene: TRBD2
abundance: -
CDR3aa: CASSGKSGTSGTDTQYF
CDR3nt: TGTGCCAGCAGTGGAAAATCCGGGACTAGCGGCACAGATACGCAGTATTTT

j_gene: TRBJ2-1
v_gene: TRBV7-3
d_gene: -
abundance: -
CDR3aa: CASSQSLIMSSYNEQFF
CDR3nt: TGTGCCAGCAGCCAAAGCCTTATCATGAGCTCCTACAATGAGCAGTTCTTC

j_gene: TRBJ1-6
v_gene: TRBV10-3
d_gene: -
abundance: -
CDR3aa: CASQAHSSYNSPLHF
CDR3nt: TGTGCCTCCCAGGCACACAGCTCCTATAATTCACCCCTCCACTTT

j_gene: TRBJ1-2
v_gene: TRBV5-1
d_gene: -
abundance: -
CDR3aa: CASREKGGYGYTF
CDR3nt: TGCGCCAGCAGGGAGAAGGGAGGCTATGGCTACACCTTC

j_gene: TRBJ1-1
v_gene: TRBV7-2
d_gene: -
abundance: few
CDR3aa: CASSRLLAPRVTEAFF
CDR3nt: TGTGCCAGCAGCCGTCTTTTAGCCCCTCGGGTGACTGAAGCTTTCTTT

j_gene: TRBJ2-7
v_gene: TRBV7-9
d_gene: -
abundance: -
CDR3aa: CASSLDTSYEQYF
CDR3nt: TGTGCCAGCAGCTTGGACACCTCCTACGAGCAGTACTTC

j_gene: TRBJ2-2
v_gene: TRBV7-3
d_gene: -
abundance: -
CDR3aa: CASSVAVTGELFF
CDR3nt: TGTGCCAGCAGCGTGGCCGTCACCGGGGAGCTGTTTTTT

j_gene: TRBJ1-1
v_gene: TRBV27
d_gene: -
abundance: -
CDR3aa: CASRTGYTEAFF
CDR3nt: TGTGCCAGCAGAACAGGGTACACTGAAGCTTTCTTT

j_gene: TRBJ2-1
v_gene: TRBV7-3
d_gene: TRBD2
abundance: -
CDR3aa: CASSRGGNDYNEQFF
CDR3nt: TGTGCCAGCAGCCGCGGGGGAAACGACTACAATGAGCAGTTCTTC

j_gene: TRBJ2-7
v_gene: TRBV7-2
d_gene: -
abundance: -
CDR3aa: CASRPRGASYEQYF
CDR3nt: TGTGCCAGCAGACCTCGGGGAGCTTCCTACGAGCAGTACTTC

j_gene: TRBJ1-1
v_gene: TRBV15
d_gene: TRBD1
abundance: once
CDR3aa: CATKTGGGTEAFF
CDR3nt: TGTGCCACCAAGACAGGGGGAGGAACTGAAGCTTTCTTT

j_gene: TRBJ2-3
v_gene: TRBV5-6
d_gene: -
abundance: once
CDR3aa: CASRYRDTQYF
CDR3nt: TGTGCCAGCCGTTACAGGGATACGCAGTATTTT

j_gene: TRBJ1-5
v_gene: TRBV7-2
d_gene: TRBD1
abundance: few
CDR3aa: CASSLGTGGGQPQHF
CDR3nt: TGTGCCAGCAGCTTAGGGACAGGGGGGGGACAGCCCCAGCATTTT

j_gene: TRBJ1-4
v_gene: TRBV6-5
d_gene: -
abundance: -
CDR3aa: CASEGEGEKNEKLFF
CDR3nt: TGTGCCAGCGAGGGGGAGGGAGAGAAAAATGAAAAACTGTTTTTT

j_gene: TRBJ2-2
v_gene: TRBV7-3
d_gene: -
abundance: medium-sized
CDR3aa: CASSVQGSGELFF
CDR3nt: TGTGCCAGCAGCGTCCAGGGTTCCGGGGAGCTGTTTTTT

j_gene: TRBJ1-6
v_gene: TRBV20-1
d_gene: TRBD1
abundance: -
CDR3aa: CSASYRGNSPLHF
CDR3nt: TGCAGTGCTAGTTACAGGGGGAATTCACCCCTCCACTTT

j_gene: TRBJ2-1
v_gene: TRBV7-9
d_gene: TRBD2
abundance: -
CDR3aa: CASSLGTAGAYNEQFF
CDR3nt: TGTGCCAGCAGCTTAGGAACAGCGGGAGCTTACAATGAGCAGTTCTTC

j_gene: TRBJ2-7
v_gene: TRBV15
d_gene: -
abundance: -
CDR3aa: CATSRGSGEQYF
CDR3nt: TGTGCCACCAGCAGAGGGTCGGGCGAGCAGTACTTC

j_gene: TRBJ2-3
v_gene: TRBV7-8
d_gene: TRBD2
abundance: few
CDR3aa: CASSLGTSGYYTQYF
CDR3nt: TGTGCCAGCAGCTTAGGGACTAGCGGGTACTATACGCAGTATTTT

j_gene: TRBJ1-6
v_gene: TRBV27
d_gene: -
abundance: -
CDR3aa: CASSREYNSPLHF
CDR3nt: TGTGCCAGCAGTCGGGAGTATAATTCACCCCTCCACTTT

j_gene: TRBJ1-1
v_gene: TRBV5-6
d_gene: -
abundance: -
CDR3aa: CASTPLGGEAFF
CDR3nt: TGTGCCAGCACCCCCCTAGGGGGTGAAGCTTTCTTT

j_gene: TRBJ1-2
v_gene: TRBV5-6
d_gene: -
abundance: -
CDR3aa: CASSYARGGYTF
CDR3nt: TGTGCCAGCAGCTACGCTCGGGGTGGCTACACCTTC

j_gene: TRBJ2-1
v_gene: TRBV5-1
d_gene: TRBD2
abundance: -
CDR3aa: CASGLAGPAYNEQFF
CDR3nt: TGCGCCAGCGGACTAGCGGGCCCGGCTTACAATGAGCAGTTCTTC

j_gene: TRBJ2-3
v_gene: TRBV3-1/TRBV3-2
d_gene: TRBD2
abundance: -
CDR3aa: CASSQELASSTDTQYF
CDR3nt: TGTGCCAGCAGCCAAGAACTAGCGTCTAGCACAGATACGCAGTATTTT

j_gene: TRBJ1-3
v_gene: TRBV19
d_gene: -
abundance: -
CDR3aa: CASSAGISGNTIYF
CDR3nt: TGTGCCAGTAGTGCCGGGATTTCTGGAAACACCATATATTTT

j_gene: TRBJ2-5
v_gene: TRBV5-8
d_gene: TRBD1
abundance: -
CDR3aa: CASSLAQSWDRGTAQYF
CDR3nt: TGTGCCAGCAGCTTGGCTCAAAGTTGGGACAGGGGAACGGCCCAGTACTTC

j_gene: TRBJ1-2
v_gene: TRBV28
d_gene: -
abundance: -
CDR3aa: CASRTTLDRRYGYTF
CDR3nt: TGTGCCAGCAGAACCACCCTCGACAGGCGCTATGGCTACACCTTC

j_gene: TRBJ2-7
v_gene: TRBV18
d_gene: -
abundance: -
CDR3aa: CASSPSTSYEQYF
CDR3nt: TGTGCCAGCTCACCATCTACTAGCTACGAGCAGTACTTC

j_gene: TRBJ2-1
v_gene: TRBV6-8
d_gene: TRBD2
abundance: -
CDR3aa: CASIVEGLAGVRSGNEQFF
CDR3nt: TGTGCCAGCATCGTAGAGGGACTAGCGGGAGTTCGGAGCGGCAATGAGCAGTTCTTC

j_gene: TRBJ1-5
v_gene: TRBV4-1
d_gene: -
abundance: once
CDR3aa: CASSQGAGNQPQHF
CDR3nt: TGCGCCAGCAGCCAGGGGGCAGGCAATCAGCCCCAGCATTTT

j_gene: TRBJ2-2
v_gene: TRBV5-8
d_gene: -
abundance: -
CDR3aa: CASSLAVRRMFF
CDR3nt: TGTGCCAGCAGCTTGGCAGTCAGGAGGATGTTTTTT

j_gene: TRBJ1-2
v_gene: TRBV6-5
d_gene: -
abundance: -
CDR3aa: CASTPGHPSHYGYTF
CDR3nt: TGTGCCAGCACTCCGGGACACCCTTCCCACTATGGCTACACCTTC

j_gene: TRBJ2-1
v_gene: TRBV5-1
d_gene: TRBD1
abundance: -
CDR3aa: CASHDRGSYNEQFF
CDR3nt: TGCGCCAGCCACGACAGGGGGTCCTACAATGAGCAGTTCTTC

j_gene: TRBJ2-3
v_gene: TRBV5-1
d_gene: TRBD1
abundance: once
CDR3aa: CASSLGGTGSTDTQYF
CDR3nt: TGCGCCAGCAGCTTGGGAGGGACAGGGAGCACAGATACGCAGTATTTT

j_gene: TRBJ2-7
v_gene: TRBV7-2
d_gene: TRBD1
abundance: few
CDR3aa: CASSGPGQGYEQYF
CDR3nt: TGTGCCAGCAGCGGGCCGGGACAGGGGTACGAGCAGTACTTC

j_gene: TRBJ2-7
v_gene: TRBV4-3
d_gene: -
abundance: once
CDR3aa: CASSRRLVSSDEQYF
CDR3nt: TGCGCTAGCAGCCGCCGACTAGTTTCTTCCGACGAGCAGTACTTC

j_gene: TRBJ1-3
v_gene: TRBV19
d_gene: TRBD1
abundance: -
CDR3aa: CASTQGWSGNTIYF
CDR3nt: TGTGCCAGTACACAGGGGTGGTCTGGAAACACCATATATTTT